The 10 T cell receptor beta chains below all came from one sample that was sequenced in a study of blood T cell repertoires in COVID-19. The method was immunoSEQ multiplex PCR; TCRdb's version includes in-frame clones alone and lacks a portion of them. The table lists about 260,000 clones, about 86% of them singletons, with under 5% in the top ten. The sequencing sample was made of PBMCs or T cells enriched from blood (not recorded which). Receptors were obtained from a man under 40 with acute COVID-19.

V and J are TRBV28 and TRBJ1-5; D uncertain. The germline gives CDR1 MDHEN, CDR2 SYDVKM. Trimming took 5 bases from V and 10 from J, leaving 15 bases between them. The CDR3 consists of 13 residues. CDR3 amino acids: CASSTPVGSPQHF. The CDR3 DNA follows: TGTGCCAGCAGTACCCCGGTGGGGAGTCCCCAGCATTTT.

The J gene is TRBJ1-5, the V gene TRBV2; maybe TRBD1 (5 bases). This CDR3 has 14 amino acids. Trimming shortened V by 8 bases and J by 0 bases, and 11 bases separated the two germline ends. Germline V CDR1 and CDR2: SNHLY, FYNNEI. The DNA of the CDR3 is TGTGCCAGCTGGGCCGGGGGTAGCAATCAGCCCCAGCATTTT. Translated, it gives CASWAGGSNQPQHF.

The J gene is TRBJ2-3, the V gene TRBV19, with 14 bases aligning to TRBD2. CDR1 is LNHDA, CDR2 SQIVND, per germline (reference sequence). The CDR3 is 18 residues long. V was clipped by 4 bases and J by 2 bases; unmatched bases: 8. The CDR3 sequence is CASSKGTSGGGNTDTQYF. The CDR3 DNA is TGTGCCAGTAGTAAAGGGACTAGCGGGGGCGGAAACACAGATACGCAGTATTTT.

The chain has TRBV2 and TRBJ2-5, with a weak D call TRBD2 (5 bases). V dropped 6 bases and J dropped 1 base, with 9 bases sitting between them. Germline CDR1 reads SNHLY; CDR2 reads FYNNEI. The CDR3 runs to 13 residues. The CDR3 bases are TGTGCCAGCAGACCGGACTTCCAAGAGACCCAGTACTTC. Translating it yields CASRPDFQETQYF.

This clone was seen repeatedly, ten times or more. The chain joins TRBV6-4 to TRBJ2-2; 10 bases map to TRBD1. There are 15 residues in the CDR3. The germline V gene encodes CDR1 MRHNA and CDR2 SNTAGT. The J segment lost 3 bases and the V segment lost 6 bases, leaving 4 bases of the junction unmatched. Here the CDR3 reads CASRTGTGDTGELFF. CDR3 nucleotides: TGTGCCAGCAGAACCGGGACAGGGGACACCGGGGAGCTGTTTTTT.

Note on this clone: This CDR3 is also generated by other DNA sequences in the sample. The V call is TRBV5-1, the J call TRBJ1-2; 9 positions agree with TRBD1. The CDR3 totals 14 residues. Germline CDR1 reads SGHRS; CDR2 reads YFSETQ. J gave up 4 bases and V 1 base, and 2 bases lay outside the gene matches. The CDR3 here is CASSLTGGSYGYTF. The DNA for the CDR3 is TGCGCCAGCAGCTTGACAGGGGGCAGCTATGGCTACACCTTC.

This clone was observed a single time. The chain couples TRBV15 to TRBJ2-3; 10 positions agree with TRBD2. The V gene's germline CDR1 is LNHNV and CDR2 YYDKDF (reference sequence). The CDR3 has 14 residues. The trim removed 7 bases at V and 3 bases at J, leaving 4 bases unmatched. CDR3 residues: CATKLAGRTDTQYF. CDR3 in DNA: TGTGCCACCAAACTAGCGGGGAGGACAGATACGCAGTATTTT. The variable domain in full, completed from reference TRBV15 and TRBJ2-3, reads DAMVIQNPRYQVTQFGKPVTLSCSQTLNHNVMYWYQQKSSQAPKLLFHYYDKDFNNEADTPDNFQSRRPNTSFCFLDIRSPGLGDTAMYLCATKLAGRTDTQYFGPGTRLTVL.

The chain recombines TRBV28 with TRBJ1-4, with TRBD1 matching 10 bases. Germline V gene data show CDR1 as MDHEN and CDR2 as SYDVKM. The length of the CDR3 is 15 residues. V was clipped by 1 base and J by 9 bases; unmatched bases: 5. The CDR3 nucleotides are TGTGCCAGCAGTTTATCCGGGACAGGGGACCAAAAACTGTTTTTT. This sequence encodes CASSLSGTGDQKLFF.

The chain has TRBV14 and TRBJ2-5, with a tentative D call TRBD2 (5 bases). Trimming pared 1 base from V and 0 bases from J, leaving 9 bases between. This CDR3 contains 15 residues. Germline V gene data show CDR1 as SGHDN and CDR2 as FVKESK. The CDR3 here is CASSQAGSYQETQYF. In DNA, the CDR3 is TGTGCCAGCAGCCAAGCGGGGTCGTACCAAGAGACCCAGTACTTC.

The V call is TRBV24-1, the J call TRBJ1-5, with 11 bases matching TRBD1. V was pared by 4 bases and J by 16 bases, with 8 bases of the junction left unmatched. CDR1 and CDR2 from the germline V gene are KGHDR and SFDVKD. CDR3 size: 13 residues. CDR3 DNA sequence: TGTGCCACCAGTGACGGCGGTGGACAGGGGGCCCATTTT. This codes for CATSDGGGQGAHF.